This T cell receptor (beta chain) was observed in a study of radiotherapy plus CTLA-4 blockade in lung cancer. Whole-study findings and limits: Response was reportedly best predicted by early blood T cell clone dynamics, with interferon-beta. In blood, after radiotherapy plus ipilimumab, tumor-derived TCR clones expanded.

This CDR3 spans 16 amino acids. Trimming removed 0 bases from V and 2 bases from J, with 11 bases in between. Germline CDR1 MNHGY, CDR2 SAAAGT. Note on this clone: Antigen unknown.

Produced via immunoSEQ multiplex PCR; TCRdb's table is partial and in-frame only. Found here are about 28,000 clones, 79% of them singletons; the top ten hold approximately 15%. The chain joins TRBV6-8 to TRBJ1-3; D is perhaps TRBD1 (6 bases). The TCR sequence derives from a human donor with non-small cell lung cancer that progressed on radiotherapy plus ipilimumab. This sample comprised peripheral blood, obtained from a patient treated with radiotherapy plus ipilimumab. The CDR3 DNA sequence: TGTGCCAGCAGTTACTCGGGGGCGAGGGCTGGAAACACCATATATTTT. This codes for CASSYSGARAGNTIYF.